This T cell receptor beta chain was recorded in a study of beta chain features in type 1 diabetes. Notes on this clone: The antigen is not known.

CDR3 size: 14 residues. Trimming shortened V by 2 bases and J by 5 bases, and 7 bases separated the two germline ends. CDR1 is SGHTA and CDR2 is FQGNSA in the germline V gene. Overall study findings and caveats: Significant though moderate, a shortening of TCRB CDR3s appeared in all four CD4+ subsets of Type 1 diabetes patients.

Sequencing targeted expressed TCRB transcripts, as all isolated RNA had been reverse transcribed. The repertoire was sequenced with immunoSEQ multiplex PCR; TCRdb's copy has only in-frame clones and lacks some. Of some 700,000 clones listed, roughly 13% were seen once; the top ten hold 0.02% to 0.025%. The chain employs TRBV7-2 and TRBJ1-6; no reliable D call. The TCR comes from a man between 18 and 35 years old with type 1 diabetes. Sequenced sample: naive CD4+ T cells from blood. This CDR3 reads CASSLSADNSPLHF. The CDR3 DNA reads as TGTGCCAGCAGCTTATCCGCAGATAATTCACCCCTCCACTTT.